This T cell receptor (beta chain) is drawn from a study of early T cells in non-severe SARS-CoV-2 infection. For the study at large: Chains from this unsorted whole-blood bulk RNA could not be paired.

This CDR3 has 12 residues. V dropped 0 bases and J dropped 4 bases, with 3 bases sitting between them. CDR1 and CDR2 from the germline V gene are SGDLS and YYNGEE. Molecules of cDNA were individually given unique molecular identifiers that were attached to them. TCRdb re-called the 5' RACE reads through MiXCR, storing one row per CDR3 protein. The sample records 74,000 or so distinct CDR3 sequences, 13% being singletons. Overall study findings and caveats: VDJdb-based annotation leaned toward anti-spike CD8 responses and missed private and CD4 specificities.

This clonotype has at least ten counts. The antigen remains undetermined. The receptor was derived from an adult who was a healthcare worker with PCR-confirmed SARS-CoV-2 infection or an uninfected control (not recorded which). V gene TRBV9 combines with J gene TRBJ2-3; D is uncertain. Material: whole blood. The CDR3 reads CASSVDADTQYF. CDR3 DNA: TGTGCCAGCAGCGTAGACGCAGATACGCAGTATTTT.